Detailed here is one TCR beta chain. The germline V gene has CDR1 DFQATT and CDR2 SNEGSKA (reference sequence). V was pared by 3 bases and J by 0 bases, with 18 bases between. This CDR3 is 16 amino acids long. The record originates from a study of T cells in Graves' hyperthyroidism and ophthalmopathy. Template material for amplifying TCR beta CDR3 regions consisted of RNA transcripts. RT-PCR in the first round (using the HTBI primer set) targeted the TCR CDR3. TCRdb ran MiXCR on the multiplex PCR reads and lists one entry per CDR3 protein. The sample records approximately 300,000 distinct CDR3 sequences, about 17% being singletons.

The source of this sequence is a woman in her sixties or seventies with Graves' ophthalmopathy. The J gene is TRBJ2-7, the V gene TRBV20-1; possible D gene TRBD2, 5 bases. The sample was blood. This CDR3 reads CSASESGSPFSYEQYF. The CDR3 DNA reads as TGCAGTGCTAGTGAAAGCGGATCCCCCTTCTCCTACGAGCAGTACTTC.